These 3 T cell receptor beta chains were sequenced from one sample in a study of T cell repertoires in cytomegalovirus infection. MiXCR, applied by TCRdb to the reads, yields one record per CDR3 protein. This table has about 180,000 distinct CDR3 sequences, around an eighth appearing once. The sequenced material came from PBMCs. The receptors were gathered from a human donor in good health (CMV status not recorded). Some clones in this sample may be carry-over from other donors' samples.

The V and J genes are TRBV19 and TRBJ1-1; D not resolved. Between the trimmed V and J ends, which lost 5 bases and 3 bases, there was a span of 10 bases. The CDR3 has 13 residues. In germline, CDR1 is LNHDA, CDR2 SQIVND (reference sequence). CDR3 amino acids: CASSPNFDTEAFF. The DNA for the CDR3 is TGTGCCAGTAGTCCGAACTTCGACACTGAAGCTTTCTTT.

This clonotype was detected only a few times. The genes are TRBV20-1 and TRBJ1-1; 8 bases are shared with TRBD1. CDR1 and CDR2 (germline): DFQATT, SNEGSKA (reference sequence). The V segment lost 5 bases and the J segment 5 bases; nucleotides outside the gene matches: 10. This CDR3 contains 14 residues. In nucleotides, the CDR3 is TGCAGTGCTGATCCTCGGACAGGGTTTACTGAAGCTTTCTTT. Encoded protein: CSADPRTGFTEAFF.

V is TRBV29-1 and J is TRBJ1-1, with TRBD1 as a possible D gene (5 bases). V was pared by 4 bases and J by 1 base, with 10 bases between. The CDR3 extends over 13 amino acids. Germline values: CDR1 SQVTM, CDR2 ANQGSEA. Here the CDR3 reads CSVGGGANTEAFF. The DNA for the CDR3 is TGCAGCGTTGGAGGCGGGGCGAACACTGAAGCTTTCTTT.